This passage covers 10 T cell receptor beta chains from one sample sequenced in a study of shared clonotypes between healthy human individuals. Method: immunoSEQ multiplex PCR; TCRdb's copy keeps in-frame clones and lacks some. The sample has roughly 1,600,000 clones, around 98.5% seen once. Specimen: naive CD4+ T cells sorted from blood. Subset of the sample: CD45RA+ positively selected. The receptors were gathered from a man aged 25 to 45 in good health.

This chain links TRBV4-3 with TRBJ2-3; no clear D. CDR1 is LGHNA, CDR2 YSLEER, per germline. V was clipped by 0 bases and J by 4 bases, with 8 bases between them. The CDR3 consists of 14 residues. In DNA form, the CDR3 reads TGCGCCAGCAGCCAAGACGTGGTACCAGATACGCAGTATTTT. Its translation: CASSQDVVPDTQYF.

V is TRBV28 and J is TRBJ2-4; D remains unclear. CDR3 length: 12 residues. V lost 6 bases and J lost 5, with 8 bases in between. CDR1 and CDR2 from the germline V gene are MDHEN and SYDVKM. CDR3 sequence reads: CASRGAQNIQYF. CDR3 sequence (DNA): TGTGCCAGCAGGGGTGCCCAAAACATTCAGTACTTC.

The chain is built from TRBV5-4 and TRBJ2-7; tentatively, D is TRBD2 (6 bases). Germline V lookup: CDR1 SGHNT, CDR2 YYREEE (reference sequence). The CDR3 runs to 14 residues. Deletions cut 4 bases from V and 7 bases from J, with 18 bases between. CDR3 in DNA: TGTGCCAGCAGCAAGTACTGGGAGGCAGGGGAGCAGTACTTC. Encoded protein: CASSKYWEAGEQYF.

The rearrangement uses TRBV7-2 and TRBJ2-3; no definite D call. The germline V gene has CDR1 SGHTA and CDR2 FQGNSA. CDR3 length: 15 residues. V lost 1 base to trimming and J lost 4 bases, with 12 bases between them. CDR3: CASSLVGVSSDTQYF. DNA for the CDR3: TGTGCCAGCAGCTTAGTTGGGGTCTCTTCAGATACGCAGTATTTT.

This clone was found once. This chain uses TRBV28 with TRBJ1-2; D unresolved. Germline-derived CDR1 and CDR2 are MDHEN and SYDVKM. There are 13 residues in the CDR3. The germline V and J ends were trimmed by 5 bases and 8 bases, with 15 bases remaining between them. CDR3 DNA sequence: TGTGCCAGCAGTCCGCCGTGGAAACAGGGCTACACCTTC. Protein sequence: CASSPPWKQGYTF.

CDR3 nucleotides: TGTGCCAGCAGTTACTCGGACAGCTATCAGCCCCAGCATTTT. Protein: CASSYSDSYQPQHF. The V gene is TRBV6-5, the J gene TRBJ1-5; possible D gene TRBD1, 6 bases. V shed 0 bases and J shed 5 bases, with 8 bases lying between them. CDR3 length: 14 residues. Germline CDR1 is MNHEY and CDR2 is SVGAGI.

The J gene is TRBJ2-1, the V gene TRBV11-3, with D possibly matching TRBD1 (6 bases). V gave up 5 bases and J gave up 1 base, with 12 bases separating them. Germline CDR1 and CDR2: SGHNT and YENEEA. The CDR3 has 15 residues. The CDR3 loop is CASSLDSLSYNEQFF. The CDR3 DNA follows: TGTGCCAGCAGCCTGGACAGCCTTTCCTACAATGAGCAGTTCTTC. Complete variable domain (other parts from reference TRBV11-3 and TRBJ2-1): EAGVVQSPRYKIIEKKQPVAFWCNPISGHNTLYWYLQNLGQGPELLIRYENEEAVDDSQLPKDRFSAERLKGVDSTLKIQPAELGDSAVYLCASSLDSLSYNEQFFGPGTRLTVL.

The chain recombines TRBV5-1 with TRBJ2-7; D possibly corresponds to TRBD2 (5 bases). The CDR3 has 17 amino acids. Trimming shortened V by 5 bases and J by 0 bases, and 21 bases separated the two germline ends. Per germline, CDR1 SGHRS and CDR2 YFSETQ. CDR3 amino acids: CASRVGLSGASSYEQYF. The CDR3 DNA follows: TGCGCCAGCAGAGTAGGGTTAAGCGGTGCGAGCTCCTACGAGCAGTACTTC. The full variable domain, completed using reference TRBV5-1 and TRBJ2-7, is KAGVTQTPRYLIKTRGQQVTLSCSPISGHRSVSWYQQTPGQGLQFLFEYFSETQRNKGNFPGRFSGRQFSNSRSEMNVSTLELGDSALYLCASRVGLSGASSYEQYFGPGTRLTVT.

This sequence joins TRBV7-6 and TRBJ2-1; TRBD2 matches 7 bases. V was clipped by 1 base and J by 6 bases; unmatched bases: 15. CDR3 size: 18 residues. CDR1 is SGHVS and CDR2 is FNYEAQ in the germline V gene. CDR3 nucleotides: TGTGCCAGCAGCTTAGAGTGGAGGGGCGGCGGGAGCAGCAATGAGCAGTTCTTC. This gives the protein CASSLEWRGGGSSNEQFF.

The V call is TRBV7-1, the J call TRBJ2-7, with 9 positions matching TRBD2. TRBV7-1 carries the ORF label, with uncertain function. Trimming cost V 5 bases and J 6 bases; bases outside gene matches: 5. CDR3 length: 13 residues. CDR3 sequence: CASSLGLAREQYF. The CDR3 region has the DNA TGTGCCAGCAGCCTCGGACTAGCGCGCGAGCAGTACTTC.